This T cell receptor beta chain was observed in a study of technical replicates of blood from a handful of donors. The CDR3 is 14 amino acids. Looked up from germline, CDR1 is KGHSH and CDR2 is LQKENI. With 0 bases removed from V and 2 bases from J, the gap between germline ends came to 7 bases. Data came from immunoSEQ multiplex PCR; TCRdb stores just in-frame clones and leaves some out. The sample carries approximately 93,000 clones, approximately 93% recorded once. The specimen sequenced was T cells isolated from PBMCs. The clonotype originates from a human donor in good health. This sequence joins TRBV18 and TRBJ1-1; no clear D. The CDR3 sequence: CASSPPALNTEAFF. In DNA, the CDR3 is TGTGCCAGCTCACCACCCGCGCTTAACACTGAAGCTTTCTTT. The full variable domain, with the rest looked up from reference TRBV18 and TRBJ1-1, is NAGVMQNPRHLVRRRGQEARLRCSPMKGHSHVYWYRQLPEEGLKFMVYLQKENIIDESGMPKERFSAEFPKEGPSILRIQQVVRGDSAAYFCASSPPALNTEAFFGQGTRLTVV.